This T cell receptor beta chain was captured in a study of blood T cells in healthy people across ages. Healthy Caucasians from Russia aged roughly 6 to 95 served as donors. Total RNA extracted from each sample amounted to at least 6 micrograms. The CDR3 covers 18 residues. Trimming at V came to 1 base and at J to 2 bases, leaving 12 bases not matched to a gene. Germline CDR1 is SGHTA and CDR2 is FQGNSA. For the second PCR, which ran for about 6 to 11 cycles, a sample-barcoded 5' primer and a J-beta primer mix were used. MiXCR, run by TCRdb on the 5' RACE reads, gives a single entry per CDR3 protein. The table has roughly 2 million distinct CDR3 sequences, 49% seen once.

Specimen: blood. The chain is built from TRBV7-2 and TRBJ2-3; the match to TRBD2 covers 7 bases. This receptor was identified in a woman aged 40 to 50 in good health. CDR3 nucleotide sequence: TGTGCCAGCAGCTTAGTAGCGGGCCTTACCACCATCACAGATACGCAGTATTTT. Protein product: CASSLVAGLTTITDTQYF.